What follows are 17 T cell receptor beta chains derived from one specimen sequenced in a study of metastatic and nonmetastatic thyroid tumors. TCRdb re-called the PCR reads via MiXCR. The sample consists of about 34,000 clones, about 17% of them appearing once. Thyroid surgery was performed in patients who had received no treatment beforehand. What was sequenced was blood. These receptors all come from a female donor with papillary thyroid cancer or a benign thyroid nodule (not recorded which). Some clones in this sample may be carry-over from other donors' samples.

This clone was recorded a few times. V usage is TRBV27 and J usage is TRBJ2-7; D unclear. Germline CDR1 is MNHEY and CDR2 is SMNVEV (reference sequence). The CDR3 has 16 amino acids. The V and J ends lost 2 bases and 2 bases respectively, with 16 bases between them. CDR3 nucleotides: TGTGCCAGCAGTTTAGGCAGGTCTGTCTTTGCCTACGAGCAGTACTTC. Translation: CASSLGRSVFAYEQYF.

On this clone itself: This sequence may be a read error, since a much larger clone differs from it by one base. Other DNA sequences in this sample translate to the same CDR3. V usage is TRBV27 and J usage is TRBJ1-1; D is perhaps TRBD1 (5 bases). This CDR3 has 11 residues. Germline values: CDR1 MNHEY, CDR2 SMNVEV (reference sequence). The V end was cut by 9 bases, the J end by 4 bases, with 9 bases between. CDR3 nucleotides: TGTGCCAGTCAGGGCCCCACTGAAGCTTTCTTT. It translates to CASQGPTEAFF.

The rearrangement joins TRBV20-1 to TRBJ1-2; D unclear. From germline, CDR1 is DFQATT and CDR2 SNEGSKA (reference sequence). Trimming stripped 0 bases from V and 7 bases from J, with 15 bases between. The CDR3 covers 14 residues. The CDR3 DNA sequence: TGCAGTGCTAGAGATCTCATAGGACTGGGTGGCTACACCTTC. Protein: CSARDLIGLGGYTF.

This clone was detected ten times or more. The CDR3 loop is CSARDGTSYGYTF. The CDR3 DNA is TGCAGTGCTAGAGATGGGACAAGTTATGGCTACACCTTC. The chain recombines TRBV20-1 with TRBJ1-2, with D possibly being TRBD1 (6 bases). Trimming shortened V by 0 bases and J by 5 bases, and 10 bases separated the two germline ends. The CDR3 covers 13 residues. The germline V gene encodes CDR1 DFQATT and CDR2 SNEGSKA (reference sequence).

The rearrangement links TRBV11-3 to TRBJ2-2; D may be TRBD2 (5 bases). V gave up 3 bases and J gave up 6 bases, with 8 bases separating them. The CDR3 extends over 13 amino acids. CDR1 and CDR2 from the germline V gene are SGHNT and YENEEA. Here the CDR3 DNA reads TGTGCCAGCAGCTTTTCCGGGGCCGGGGAGCTGTTTTTT. It is translated as CASSFSGAGELFF.

This clone occurred a few times. A read error is possible here, since a much larger clone lies one base away. This sequence joins TRBV6-2 or TRBV6-3 and TRBJ1-1; D might be TRBD1 (6 bases). Germline V gene lookup returns CDR1 MNHEY and CDR2 SVGEGT. This CDR3 contains 17 residues. CDR3 in amino acids: CASIYSKQGRRKTEALF. Here the CDR3 DNA reads TGTGCCAGCATTTACTCGAAACAGGGAAGAAGGAAAACTGAAGCTCTCTTT.

This clone was observed many times. The CDR3 here is CASSLRGQGRWTTNEKLFF. The CDR3 DNA sequence: TGTGCCAGCAGCTTAAGGGGACAGGGGCGGTGGACAACTAATGAAAAACTGTTTTTT. The chain links TRBV7-8 to TRBJ1-4; 10 bases are shared with TRBD1. Germline CDR1 reads SGHVS; CDR2 reads FQNEAQ. This CDR3 is 19 amino acids long. With V trimmed by 2 bases and J by 0 bases, 9 bases remained unmatched.

Of note for this clone: Mismatch with germline at one junction end may stem from a read error. The chain combines TRBV12-3 or TRBV12-4 with TRBJ1-2, with no clear D. The CDR3 totals 15 residues. The CDR3 coding sequence is TGTGCCAGAAGTTTGAGGGAGCCGAGGAACTATGGCTACACCTTC. Translated: CARSLREPRNYGYTF.

This clone was observed many times. The same CDR3 can be traced to other DNA sequences in this sample. This sequence joins TRBV7-9 and TRBJ2-1; 7 nucleotides agree with TRBD1. The CDR3 totals 12 residues. Trimming removed 3 bases from V and 8 bases from J; junction bases left unmatched: 1. Germline-derived CDR1 and CDR2 are SEHNR and FQNEAQ (reference sequence). The CDR3 loop reads CASSLTGYEQFF. The CDR3 coding sequence is TGTGCCAGCAGCTTGACAGGGTATGAGCAGTTCTTC.

In regard to this clone: The sample has other DNA sequences that encode this CDR3 too. This chain joins TRBV2 and TRBJ1-2; D is perhaps TRBD1 (6 bases). Trimming pared 6 bases from V and 3 bases from J, leaving 17 bases between. The CDR3 is 15 amino acids. Looked up from germline, CDR1 is SNHLY and CDR2 is FYNNEI. This chain's CDR3 is CASSVTPRTDYGYTF. The CDR3 DNA reads as TGTGCCAGCAGCGTCACACCCAGGACAGACTATGGCTACACCTTC.

This clone came up many times. A read error may produce the germline difference seen at one junction end. The CDR3 region is CASSPTEAIYEQCF. CDR3 nucleotide sequence: TGTGCCAGCAGTCCCACGGAGGCTATCTACGAGCAGTGCTTC. The genes are TRBV28 and TRBJ2-7; D may be TRBD2 (5 bases). The CDR3 consists of 14 residues. In germline, CDR1 is MDHEN, CDR2 SYDVKM.

Many counts were recorded for this clone. J is TRBJ1-5 and V is TRBV30; the D is unclear. Germline-derived CDR1 and CDR2 are GTSNPN and SVGIG (reference sequence). The CDR3 runs to 16 residues. The ends were cut back, 3 bases at V and 3 bases at J, with 18 bases in the middle. In DNA, the CDR3 is TGTGCCTGGAGCCTCCGGAAGAAGGGAGACAATCAGCCCCAGCATTTT. Translated, it gives CAWSLRKKGDNQPQHF.

This clone was recorded at least ten times. A junction boundary mismatches the germline segment, possibly from a read error. J is TRBJ2-5 and V is TRBV7-7, with D possibly matching TRBD1 (7 bases). Per the germline V gene, CDR1 is SSHAT and CDR2 is FNYEAQ (reference sequence). The CDR3 is made up of 15 amino acids. DNA for the CDR3: TGTGCTAGCAGCTTAGGGGGCGCGGGATTGGAGACCCAGTACTTC. Protein sequence: CASSLGGAGLETQYF. Based on the CDR3 plus reference TRBV7-7 and TRBJ2-5, the full variable domain is GAGVSQSPRYKVTKRGQDVTLRCDPISSHATLYWYQQALGQGPEFLTYFNYEAQPDKSGLPSDRFSAERPEGSISTLTIQRTEQRDSAMYRCASSLGGAGLETQYFGPGTRLLVL.

This clone occurred many times. This chain connects TRBV5-4 to TRBJ2-7, with D possibly being TRBD2 (6 bases). This CDR3 has 13 residues. V gave up 3 bases and J gave up 3 bases, with 10 bases separating them. Germline V gene lookup returns CDR1 SGHNT and CDR2 YYREEE (reference sequence). The CDR3 protein is CASSSGLLYEQYF. The CDR3 nucleotides are TGTGCCAGCAGCTCGGGACTGCTCTACGAGCAGTACTTC.

This clone was counted a few times. The chain combines TRBV5-1 with TRBJ1-3; D perhaps matches TRBD1 (5 bases). The CDR3 is 17 amino acids. The germline V gene encodes CDR1 SGHRS and CDR2 YFSETQ. Trimming removed 4 bases at V and 1 base at J, with 18 bases between. Here the CDR3 reads CASSPLLSGGSGNTIYF. In DNA form, the CDR3 reads TGCGCCAGCAGCCCCCTTCTAAGTGGGGGATCTGGAAACACCATATATTTT.

This clone was picked up many times. The chain is built from TRBV5-8 and TRBJ1-5; 9 bases match TRBD1. The CDR3 is 15 residues long. Looked up from germline, CDR1 is SGHTS and CDR2 is YDEGEE. J gave up 9 bases and V 1 base, and 8 bases lay outside the gene matches. The CDR3 reads CASSLPTGGGRPQHF. DNA of the CDR3: TGTGCCAGCAGCTTGCCCACAGGGGGCGGGCGGCCCCAGCATTTT.

This clone showed up many times. This chain joins TRBV5-4 and TRBJ2-2; D unresolved. The germline V and J ends were trimmed by 5 bases and 7 bases, with 9 bases remaining between them. The CDR3 is 12 amino acids. Germline V gene data show CDR1 as SGHNT and CDR2 as YYREEE (reference sequence). The CDR3 coding sequence is TGTGCCAGCAGTTACCCGGGCGGGGAGCTGTTTTTT. Protein product: CASSYPGGELFF.